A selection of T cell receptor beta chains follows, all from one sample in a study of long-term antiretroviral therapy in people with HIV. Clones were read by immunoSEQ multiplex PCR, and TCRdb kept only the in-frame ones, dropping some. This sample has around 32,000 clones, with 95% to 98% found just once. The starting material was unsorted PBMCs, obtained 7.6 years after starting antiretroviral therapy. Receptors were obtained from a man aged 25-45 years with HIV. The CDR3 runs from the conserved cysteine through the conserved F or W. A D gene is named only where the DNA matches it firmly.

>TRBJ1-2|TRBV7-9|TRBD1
CASRPGTGGSSYGYTF
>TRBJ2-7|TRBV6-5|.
CASSHTGLESYEQYF
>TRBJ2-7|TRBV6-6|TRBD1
CASSYTSTGWSYEQYF
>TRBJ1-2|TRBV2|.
CASKGVTIGYTF
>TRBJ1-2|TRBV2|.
CASTINYGYTF
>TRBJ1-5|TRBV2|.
CASSGEGEGQPQHF
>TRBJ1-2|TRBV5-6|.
CASSAGGLYGYTF
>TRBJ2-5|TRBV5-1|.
CASSWDGVQETQYF
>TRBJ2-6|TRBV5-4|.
CASSPGGDVGANVLTF
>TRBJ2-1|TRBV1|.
CTSSQGRLPGQYDGATCNEQFF
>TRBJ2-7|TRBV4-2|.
CASSQAGNSYEQYF
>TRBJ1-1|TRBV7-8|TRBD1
CASSIGTGGLFTEAFF
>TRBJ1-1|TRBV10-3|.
CAIRSSGTTNTEAFF
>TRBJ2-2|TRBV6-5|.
CASSFGTHTGELFF
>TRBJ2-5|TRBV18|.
CASSPSAGQTYQETQYF
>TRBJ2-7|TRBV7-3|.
CASSPGTVSYEQYF
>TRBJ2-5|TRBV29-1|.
CSGKGGETQYF
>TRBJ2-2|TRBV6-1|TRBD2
CASSGLAGGAGELFF
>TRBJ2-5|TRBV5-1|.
CASARALYQETQYF
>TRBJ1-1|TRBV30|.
CAWSVRGGAGTEAFF
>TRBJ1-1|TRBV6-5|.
CASSYVGGTEAFF
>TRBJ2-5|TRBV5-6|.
CASSFPRGETQYF
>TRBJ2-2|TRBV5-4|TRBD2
CASSSLGLVANTGELFF
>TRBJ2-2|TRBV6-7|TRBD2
CAKLRGGDSAGEGGELFF
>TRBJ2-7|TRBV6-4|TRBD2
CASREREVYEQYF
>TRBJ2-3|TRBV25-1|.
CASWGEANTQYF
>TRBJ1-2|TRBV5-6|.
CASSFGGANYGYTF
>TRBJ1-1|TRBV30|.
CAWSNPGALGTEAFF
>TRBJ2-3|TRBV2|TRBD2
CASSPIAGVTDTQYF
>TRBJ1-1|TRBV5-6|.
CASSLGWTEAFF
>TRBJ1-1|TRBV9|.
CASSLTGATEAFF
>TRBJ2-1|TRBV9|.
CASSPGRNEQFF
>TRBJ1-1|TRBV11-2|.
CASSFPPENTEAFF
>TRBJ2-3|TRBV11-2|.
CASRPGTFLPGTQYF
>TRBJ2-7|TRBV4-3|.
CASSQVNRGTYEQYF
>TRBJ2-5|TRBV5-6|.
CASSSLGRSFETQYF
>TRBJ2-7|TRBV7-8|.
CASSLASGTYEQYF
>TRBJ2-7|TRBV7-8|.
CASSSLWEQYF
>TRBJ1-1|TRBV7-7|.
CASSLREDTEAFF
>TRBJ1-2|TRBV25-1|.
CASSPSTVYSGGYTF
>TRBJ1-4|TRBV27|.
CASSPTPAGLEKLFF
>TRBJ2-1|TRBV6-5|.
CASSTGLANEQFF
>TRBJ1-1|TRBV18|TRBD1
CASSPQQGVAAYEAFF
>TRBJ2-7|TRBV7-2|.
CASSPDFSSYEQYF
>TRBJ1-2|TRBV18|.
CASSPVSGNYGYTF
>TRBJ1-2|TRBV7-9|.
CASSLSGYGYTF
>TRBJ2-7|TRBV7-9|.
CASSLRVAAHGSYEQYF
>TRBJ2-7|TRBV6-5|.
CASSYSGNFEQYF
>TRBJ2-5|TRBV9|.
CASSAGTGWETQYF
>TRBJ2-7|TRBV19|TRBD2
CASSRSGTSSYEQYF
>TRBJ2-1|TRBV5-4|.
CASRRGGNVEGEQFF
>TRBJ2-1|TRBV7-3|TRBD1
CASSRTTGGLYNEQFF
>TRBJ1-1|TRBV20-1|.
CSARPLPEAFF
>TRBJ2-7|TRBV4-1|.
CASSQVQEGYEQYF
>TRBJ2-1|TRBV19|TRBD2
CASSKRTSGDSSYNEQFF
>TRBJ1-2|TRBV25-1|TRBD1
CASKETGNNYGYTF
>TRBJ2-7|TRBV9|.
CASSVDPYTAYEQYF
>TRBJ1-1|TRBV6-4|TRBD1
CASRRDRENTEAFF